The clone carrying this T cell receptor (beta chain) was found a few times. Trimming removed 6 bases from V and 0 bases from J, with 8 bases in between. Germline V CDR1 and CDR2: SNHLY, FYNNEI. This CDR3 is built from 13 residues. The entry originates in a study of T cells after yellow fever vaccination. TCRdb ran MiXCR on the 5' RACE reads and lists one entry per CDR3 protein. The table records 300,000 or so distinct CDR3 sequences, 8% to 9.5% of them present only once. The chain recombines TRBV2 with TRBJ1-1; D call uncertain. The sample in question was PBMCs, obtained about 49 days after the first yellow fever vaccination. The receptor comes from a young man who received the YFV17D yellow fever vaccine. CDR3 coding DNA: TGTGCCAGCAGAAACGGGATGAACACTGAAGCTTTCTTT. This gives the protein CASRNGMNTEAFF. The complete variable domain, with remaining parts taken from reference TRBV2 and TRBJ1-1, reads EPEVTQTPSHQVTQMGQEVILRCVPISNHLYFYWYRQILGQKVEFLVSFYNNEISEKSEIFDDQFSVERPDGSNFTLKIRSTKLEDSAMYFCASRNGMNTEAFFGQGTRLTVV.